A single T cell receptor (beta chain) is shown here with its context. CDR1 MNHEY and CDR2 SMNVEV come from the germline V gene (reference sequence). The CDR3 is made up of 16 amino acids. With V trimmed by 11 bases and J by 0 bases, 7 bases remained unmatched. These data are taken from a study of blood T cell repertoires in COVID-19. Using immunoSEQ multiplex PCR, the repertoire was profiled, and TCRdb retains in-frame clones only, with some absent. The sample has under 400,000 clones, 85% to 90% seen once; the top ten hold 1%. This receptor was identified in a woman under 40 who had been exposed to COVID-19. The sample consisted of PBMCs or T cells enriched from blood (not recorded which). This chain connects TRBV27 to TRBJ2-6; 10 bases match TRBD1. The CDR3 region is CAAMGTGASGANVLTF. CDR3 DNA: TGTGCCGCGATGGGGACAGGGGCCTCTGGGGCCAACGTCCTGACTTTC. Looking up the rest from reference TRBV27 and TRBJ2-6 gives the full variable domain: EAQVTQNPRYLITVTGKKLTVTCSQNMNHEYMSWYRQDPGLGLRQIYYSMNVEVTDKGDVPEGYKVSRKEKRNFPLILESPSPNQTSLYFCAAMGTGASGANVLTFGAGSRLTVL.